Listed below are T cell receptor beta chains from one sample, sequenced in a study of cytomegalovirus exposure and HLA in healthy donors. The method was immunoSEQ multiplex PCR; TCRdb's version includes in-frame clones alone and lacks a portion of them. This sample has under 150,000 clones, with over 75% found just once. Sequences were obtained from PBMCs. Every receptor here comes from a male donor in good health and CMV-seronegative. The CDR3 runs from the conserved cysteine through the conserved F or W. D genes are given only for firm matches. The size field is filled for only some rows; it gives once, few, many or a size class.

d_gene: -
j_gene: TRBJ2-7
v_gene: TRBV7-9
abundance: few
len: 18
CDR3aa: CSSSLATGYGAHPYEQYF
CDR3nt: TGTTCCAGCAGCTTAGCTACAGGGTACGGGGCTCATCCCTACGAGCAGTACTTC

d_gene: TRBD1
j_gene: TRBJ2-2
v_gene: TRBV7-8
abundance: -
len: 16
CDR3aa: CASRIPGQTLTGELFF
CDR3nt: TGTGCCAGCAGGATTCCGGGACAGACACTCACCGGGGAGCTGTTTTTT

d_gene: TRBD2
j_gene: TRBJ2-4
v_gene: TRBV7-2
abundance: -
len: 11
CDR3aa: CASKAGGGKYF
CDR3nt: TGTGCCAGCAAAGCGGGAGGAGGGAAGTACTTC

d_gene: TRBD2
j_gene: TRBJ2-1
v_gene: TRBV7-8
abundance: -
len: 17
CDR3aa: CASSFGLAGGSYNEQFF
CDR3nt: TGTGCCAGCAGCTTCGGACTAGCGGGAGGGTCCTACAATGAGCAGTTCTTC

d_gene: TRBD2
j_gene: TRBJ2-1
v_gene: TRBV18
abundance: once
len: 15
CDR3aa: CASSPRREGLNEQFF
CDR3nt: TGTGCCAGCTCACCACGGCGGGAGGGCCTCAATGAGCAGTTCTTC

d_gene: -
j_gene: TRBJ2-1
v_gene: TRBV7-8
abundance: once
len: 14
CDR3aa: CASSATRGYSGQFF
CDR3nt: TGTGCCAGCAGCGCGACTAGGGGTTATAGTGGGCAGTTCTTC

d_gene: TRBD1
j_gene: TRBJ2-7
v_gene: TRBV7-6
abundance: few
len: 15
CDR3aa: CASSLRPQGAGEQYF
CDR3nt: TGTGCCAGCAGCTTACGACCCCAGGGGGCTGGCGAGCAGTACTTC

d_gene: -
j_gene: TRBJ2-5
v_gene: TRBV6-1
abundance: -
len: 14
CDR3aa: CASSAGLISATQYF
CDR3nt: TGTGCCAGCAGTGCAGGACTAATCTCGGCGACCCAGTACTTC

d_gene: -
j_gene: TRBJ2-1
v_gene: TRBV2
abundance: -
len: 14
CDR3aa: CASTPLGGAGEQFF
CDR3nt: TGTGCCAGCACTCCCCTAGGGGGGGCGGGTGAGCAGTTCTTC

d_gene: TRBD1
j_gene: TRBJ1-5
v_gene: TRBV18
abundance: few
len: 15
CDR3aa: CASSPGQGRNQPQHF
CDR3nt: TGTGCCAGCTCACCAGGACAGGGGAGGAATCAGCCCCAGCATTTT

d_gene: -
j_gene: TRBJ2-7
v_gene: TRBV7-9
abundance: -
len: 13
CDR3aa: CASSAGTLNEQYF
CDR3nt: TGTGCCAGCAGCGCTGGGACACTCAACGAGCAGTACTTC

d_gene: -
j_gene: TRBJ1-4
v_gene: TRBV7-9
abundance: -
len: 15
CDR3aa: CASSATRAQNEKLFF
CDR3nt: TGTGCCAGCAGCGCTACCAGGGCGCAAAATGAAAAACTGTTTTTT

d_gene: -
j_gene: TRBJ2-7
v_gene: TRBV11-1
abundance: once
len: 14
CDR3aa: CASSLDSTVGEQYF
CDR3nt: TGTGCCAGCAGCTTAGATTCTACGGTCGGCGAGCAGTACTTC

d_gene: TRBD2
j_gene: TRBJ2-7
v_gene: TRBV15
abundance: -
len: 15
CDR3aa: CATSRTIAGDYEQYF
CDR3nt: TGTGCCACCAGCAGGACCATAGCGGGAGATTACGAGCAGTACTTC

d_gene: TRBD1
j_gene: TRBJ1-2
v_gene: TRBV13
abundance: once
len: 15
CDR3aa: CASSLVDRGQDGYTF
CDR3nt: TGTGCCAGCAGCTTAGTGGACAGGGGGCAAGATGGCTACACCTTC

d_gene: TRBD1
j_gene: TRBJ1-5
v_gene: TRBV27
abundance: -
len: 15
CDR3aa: CASSFRQGDRQPQHF
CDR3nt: TGTGCCAGCAGTTTCCGACAGGGGGATCGCCAGCCCCAGCATTTT